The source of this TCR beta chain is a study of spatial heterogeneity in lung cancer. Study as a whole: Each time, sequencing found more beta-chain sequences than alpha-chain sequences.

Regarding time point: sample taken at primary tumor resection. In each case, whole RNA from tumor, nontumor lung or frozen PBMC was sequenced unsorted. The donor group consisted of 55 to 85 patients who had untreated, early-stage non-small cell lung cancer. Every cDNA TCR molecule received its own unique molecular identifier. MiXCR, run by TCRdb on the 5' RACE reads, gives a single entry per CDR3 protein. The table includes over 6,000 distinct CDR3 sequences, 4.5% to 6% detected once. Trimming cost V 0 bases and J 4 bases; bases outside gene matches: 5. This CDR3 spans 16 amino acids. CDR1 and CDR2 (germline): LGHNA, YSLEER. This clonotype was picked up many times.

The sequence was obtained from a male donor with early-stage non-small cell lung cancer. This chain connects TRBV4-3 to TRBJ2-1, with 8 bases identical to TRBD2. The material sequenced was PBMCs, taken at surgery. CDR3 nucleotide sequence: TGCGCCAGCAGCCAAGAGCCTGGCGGGGGGTACAATGAGCAGTTCTTC. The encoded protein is CASSQEPGGGYNEQFF.